The text below deals with one T cell receptor (beta chain). This sample is drawn from a study of shared clonotypes between healthy human individuals. Libraries were prepared by immunoSEQ multiplex PCR; TCRdb keeps only in-frame clonotypes and omits some of them. The sample has roughly 510,000 clones; 75% to 80% are singletons. Germline V gene sequence: CDR1 SEHNR, CDR2 FQNEAQ (reference sequence). CDR3 length equals 15 residues. V dropped 4 bases and J dropped 3 bases, with 16 bases sitting between them. The genes are TRBV7-9 and TRBJ2-7, with D perhaps TRBD1 or TRBD2 (5 bases each). The material sequenced was PBMCs. This clonotype was sampled from a middle-aged woman in good health. Some clones in this sample may be carry-over from other donors' samples. The CDR3 region is CASSSRGTSLYEQYF. The CDR3 nucleotides read TGTGCCAGCAGCTCTAGAGGGACCTCACTCTACGAGCAGTACTTC.